These 6 T cell receptor beta chains were all obtained from the same sample, sequenced in a study of CD4 and CD8 cells across lung adenocarcinoma regions. A single record per CDR3 protein comes from TCRdb applying MiXCR to the PCR reads. The sample yields about 25,000 distinct CDR3 sequences, about 50% seen once. Sequencing was carried out using CD8+ T cells from the center of a lung tumor. The receptors were gathered from a male donor with lung adenocarcinoma. The CD4 and CD8 labels of this study may be unreliable.

A note on this clonotype: At one boundary the junction diverges from the germline segment, which might be a read error. The gene calls are TRBV7-2 and TRBJ2-4, with a possible D match to TRBD2 (5 bases). CDR3 length equals 16 residues. CDR1 and CDR2 (germline): SGHTA, FQGNSA. As DNA, the CDR3 is TGTGCCAGCCGCGTCTCGGGGTCGCTTACCAAAAACACGCAGTATTTC. It codes for CASRVSGSLTKNTQYF.

About this clonotype itself: A junction end diverges from the germline sequence, so it may reflect a read error. The chain carries TRBV10-2 and TRBJ2-4; D assignment may be TRBD1 or TRBD2 (5 bases each). CDR1 and CDR2 (germline): WSHSY, SAAADI. CDR3 size: 17 residues. CDR3 DNA sequence: TGCGCCAGCAGTCCCCCTCCGGGGCTAGGTGCCAAAAATATTCAGTACTTC. It translates to CASSPPPGLGAKNIQYF.

CDR3 DNA: TGTGCCAGCAGTCCCCAGAGGCTTTCTGGAAACACCATATATTTT. This encodes CASSPQRLSGNTIYF. V usage is TRBV13 and J usage is TRBJ1-3; D call uncertain. CDR1 is PRHDT, CDR2 FYEKMQ, per germline (reference sequence). The CDR3 is made up of 15 amino acids. Deletions cut 6 bases from V and 1 base from J, with 13 bases between.

This clonotype was counted between two and nine times. V and J are TRBV9 and TRBJ1-1; possibly TRBD1 for D (5 bases). Trimming pared 4 bases from V and 3 bases from J, leaving 16 bases between. CDR1 is SGDLS and CDR2 is YYNGEE in the germline V gene. CDR3 length equals 15 residues. The CDR3 nucleotides read TGTGCCAGCAGCCCCTCCGGGGGGACGGACACTGAAGCTTTCTTT. Translating gives CASSPSGGTDTEAFF.

The V and J genes are TRBV27 and TRBJ2-1; 10 positions match TRBD2. V dropped 7 bases and J dropped 13; count of bases not matched to a gene: 16. Germline loops: CDR1 MNHEY, CDR2 SMNVEV (reference sequence). The CDR3 loop spans 15 amino acids. CDR3 sequence (DNA): TGTGCCAGCACGCCCGGGACTAGCGTCGGGGAGACCCAGTTCTTC. This sequence encodes CASTPGTSVGETQFF.

This clonotype was seen a single time. One end of the junction varies from germline; a read error may be responsible. The chain employs TRBV10-1 and TRBJ2-5, with D perhaps matching TRBD1 or TRBD2 (5 bases each). The length of the CDR3 is 14 residues. Germline V CDR1 and CDR2: WNHNN, SYGVQD (reference sequence). The CDR3 DNA is TGCGCGGGCAGTGGGGGACCAGACCAAGATACCCAGTACTTC. Translating it yields CAGSGGPDQDTQYF.